What follows is one TCR beta chain and its context. What this receptor recognizes is not known. No much larger clone is present one base from it, and per-base qualities are unavailable. The CDR3 starts with the cysteine, ends with the phenylalanine, and has 16 residues. CDR3 DNA is the only sequence kept; it has 48 bases, read in frame from the first base. CDR1 and CDR2 were assigned from the germline V gene as MDHEN and SYDVKM. V is shortened by 3 bases, J by 0 bases, and the region joining them spans 15 bases. This sample is part of a study of T cell responses to AZD1222 COVID-19 vaccine (dated by TCRdb to about 2021). About the full investigation: TCR sequencing covered 233 trial participants: some 210 given two doses of AZD1222 and 26 given two doses of MenACWY control vaccine. Trial participants were enrolled by age into 18-55, 56-69 and 70-plus year subgroups, with 148, 28 and 57 TCR-sequenced participants respectively.

The CDR3 regions of human TCRbeta chains were analyzed by immunosequencing. Per the source publication's procedure: Repertoire TCRs were matched against a reference library of SARS-CoV-2-specific TCRs generated with the MIRA antigen-specificity platform. Breadth was defined as the fraction of unique TCRs that were SARS-CoV-2-associated, and depth was defined as the fraction of total T cells that were SARS-CoV-2-associated. Using the MIRA data, each spike-specific TCR was assigned both to the spike region to which the TCR was reactive and to a CD4 or CD8 class. Log10-transformed breadth and depth values were compared by one-way ANOVA with Sidak's multiple comparisons tests. The clones in this table, taken by TCRdb from immuneACCESS, are in-frame only. Not every clone is retained; where verified, under half of the shortfall comes from an unresolved V gene, and the cause of the rest is unknown. Clonal size and the V and J genes are those of that table, whereas D and trimming came from the DNA. Recorded for this sample are 100,000 or so clones; approximately 89% of them occurred a single time. The ten largest clones add up to approximately 5% of the sample.

The paper as a whole reports these results and caveats: Epitopes outside the regions mutated in the B.1.351 and B.1.1.7 variants were reportedly recognized by nearly half of the unique spike-specific TCRs. Conclusions about previously exposed vaccinees are limited because only a handful of AZD1222 recipients were SARS-CoV-2 seropositive at baseline. Because no samples from the day 14 peak response were available, repertoires could be characterized only after the peak T cell response. The vaccine-associated CD4 TCRs covered the entire spike protein, and the dominant responses fell in regions 160-218 and 743-854. The 56-69-year group was small, and its depth increase did not reach significance, likely because of low power. Participants were mostly white British and included more females than males, and it was suggested by the authors that clonal diversity may have been underestimated. After two AZD1222 doses, both the breadth and the depth of spike-specific TCRs were significantly higher than at day 0 and than in MenACWY recipients.

The time point label on this specimen signifies: about 28 days (+/-7) after the second vaccine dose. AZD1222 recipients given second doses at about 4 weeks or at about 12 weeks were pooled, since spike-specific TCR depth and breadth were not found to differ between the two schedules. The vaccinee samples were drawn from two UK trials, COV001 and COV002, one of which was a single-blind randomized controlled phase 2/3 trial testing AZD1222 (ChAdOx1 nCoV-19) in healthy adults. For TCRbeta chain sequencing, PBMC samples from trial participants were taken at day 0 and at day 28 after the second dose. The source material was peripheral blood, sampled 28 days after the second AZD1222 dose. The sequence is built from TRBV28 and TRBJ2-7; 5 matching bases give a weak D call of TRBD1. This clonotype was obtained from an adult who received the AZD1222 COVID-19 vaccine. DNA sequence: TGTGCCAGCAGTTTTGAACAGGCTCGGACCTCCTACGAGCAGTACTTC. Its product reads: CASSFEQARTSYEQYF.